This TCR beta chain is drawn from a study of blood T cell repertoires in COVID-19. About the research overall: The United States, Italy and Spain provided the acute and convalescent COVID-19 samples. Sources were T cells, B-cell-depleted T cells, or PBMCs; the material itself was cDNA or gDNA.

CDR3 length: 19 residues. Germline trimming cut 0 bases from V and 5 bases from J; bases unmatched to any gene: 15. Germline assignment: CDR1 MGHRA and CDR2 YSYEKL. Authors' data handling: Reference gene primers were amplified, and this amplification served to estimate nucleated cell counts. Libraries were prepared by immunoSEQ multiplex PCR; TCRdb keeps only in-frame clonotypes and omits some of them. V, J and clone size are those of that table, while D and trimming were read from the DNA. Among 100,000 to 110,000 clones listed, roughly nine tenths were seen once. This clone was observed once. This TCR was sampled from a man aged 50-60 years with active COVID-19. Input material: peripheral blood. The chain links TRBV4-1 to TRBJ2-5, with 10 nucleotides matching TRBD2. As DNA, the CDR3 is TGCGCCAGCAGCCAAGATATTCGAGCGGGGGGGTCGGATTGGGAGACCCAGTACTTC. Translation gives CASSQDIRAGGSDWETQYF.